This T cell receptor beta chain was observed in a study of Graves' ophthalmopathy and Graves' hyperthyroidism. This clonotype was observed at least ten times. Its matching antigen is unknown. General study results and limits: Also, most clonotypes expanded in the thyroid above 0.001 frequency appeared in blood.

Amplification from RNA transcripts yielded the TCR beta CDR3 regions. RT-PCR with HTBI primers came first, then second-round multiplex PCR. From the multiplex PCR reads, TCRdb called clonotypes with MiXCR, one entry per CDR3 protein. The sample has about 400,000 distinct CDR3 sequences, 15% seen once; the top ten hold roughly 7%. The TCR comes from a woman younger than 35 with stable Graves' hyperthyroidism. The sequencing sample was made of peripheral blood.

Written as DNA, the CDR3 is TGTGCCAGCATTTCCGGGACGGGGAATTCACCCCTCCACTTT. It specifies CASISGTGNSPLHF. The chain has TRBV2 and TRBJ1-6, with D maybe TRBD1 (5 bases). In germline, CDR1 is SNHLY, CDR2 FYNNEI. V lost 7 bases and J lost 7, with 14 bases in between. The CDR3 length is 14 residues. The full variable domain, with the rest looked up from reference TRBV2 and TRBJ1-6, is EPEVTQTPSHQVTQMGQEVILRCVPISNHLYFYWYRQILGQKVEFLVSFYNNEISEKSEIFDDQFSVERPDGSNFTLKIRSTKLEDSAMYFCASISGTGNSPLHFGNGTRLTVT.